This T cell receptor (beta chain) was captured by sequencing in a study of human T cells and chemical hapten exposure. Specified time point: patch test 2, 6 weeks after DPC sensitization. Specified treatment: therapeutic diphenylcyclopropenone sensitization with weekly scalp DPC. Germline CDR1 and CDR2: SGHAT and FQNNGV. The V gene end was trimmed by 1 base and the J gene end by 2 bases; junction bases not matched to a gene: 6. This CDR3 has 16 residues. Original handling: Sampled TCR counts reached a median of around 94,000 per sample, with values ranging from about 23,224 to 700,000. One entry per CDR3 protein, called by TCRdb with MiXCR from the RACE reads. The V and J calls, along with clone size, are taken from TCRdb and not from the paper's own processing. The repertoire consists of about 140,000 distinct CDR3 sequences, with over 9.5% occurring once and the leading ten covering approximately 1.3%.

The chain employs TRBV11-2 and TRBJ2-3, with 7 bases identical to TRBD2. The source of this sequence is a woman between 45 and 65 years old with alopecia areata. Some clones in this sample may be carry-over from other donors' samples. Material: whole blood, obtained in connection with sensitization to the hapten diphenylcyclopropenone (DPC). The CDR3 DNA reads TGTGCCAGCAGCTTAGTGACGGGGAGGGTCACAGATACGCAGTATTTT. It yields the protein CASSLVTGRVTDTQYF.